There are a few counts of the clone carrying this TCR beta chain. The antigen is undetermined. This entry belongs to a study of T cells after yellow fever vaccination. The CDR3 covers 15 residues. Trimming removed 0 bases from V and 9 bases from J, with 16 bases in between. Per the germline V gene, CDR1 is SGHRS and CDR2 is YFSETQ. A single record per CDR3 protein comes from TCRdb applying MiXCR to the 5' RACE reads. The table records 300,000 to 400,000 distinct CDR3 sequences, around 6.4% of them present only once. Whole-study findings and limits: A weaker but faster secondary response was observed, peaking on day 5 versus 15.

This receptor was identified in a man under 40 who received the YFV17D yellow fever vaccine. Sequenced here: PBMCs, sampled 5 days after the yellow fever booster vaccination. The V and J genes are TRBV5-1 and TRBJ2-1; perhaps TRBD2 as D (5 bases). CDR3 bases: TGCGCCAGCAGCTTGGCCGTAAGGACTGAGGGTGAGCAGTTCTTC. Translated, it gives CASSLAVRTEGEQFF. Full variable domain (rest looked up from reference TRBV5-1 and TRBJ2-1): KAGVTQTPRYLIKTRGQQVTLSCSPISGHRSVSWYQQTPGQGLQFLFEYFSETQRNKGNFPGRFSGRQFSNSRSEMNVSTLELGDSALYLCASSLAVRTEGEQFFGPGTRLTVL.